This passage covers 18 T cell receptor beta chains from one sample sequenced in a study of neurological immune-mediated disorders. Each CDR3 protein is one row after TCRdb ran MiXCR on the 5' RACE reads. The sample includes around 80,000 distinct CDR3 sequences, around 10% of them seen just once. The sequenced sample was PBMCs. These receptors all come from a man in his forties in good health.

This clonotype was seen many times. This chain joins TRBV2 and TRBJ2-2; no reliable D call. Germline V CDR1 and CDR2: SNHLY, FYNNEI. The CDR3 is made up of 15 amino acids. Trimming took off 2 bases at V and 3 bases at J, with 10 bases between the two ends. CDR3 amino acids: CASSETTAYTGELFF. Here the CDR3 DNA reads TGTGCCAGCAGTGAAACAACAGCCTACACCGGGGAGCTGTTTTTT.

This clonotype was counted ten times or more. The chain carries TRBV5-5 and TRBJ2-2; perhaps TRBD1 as D (6 bases). Trimming removed 4 bases at V and 1 base at J, with 17 bases between. The CDR3 extends over 17 amino acids. The V gene's germline CDR1 is SGHKS and CDR2 YYEKEE (reference sequence). The CDR3 coding sequence is TGTGCCAGCAGCCCCCACCCCCCAGGGGTGAACACCGGGGAGCTGTTTTTT. It codes for CASSPHPPGVNTGELFF.

This clonotype has a count of ten or more. The V call is TRBV9, the J call TRBJ2-2, with D unclear. V lost 0 bases and J lost 5, with 11 bases in between. CDR3 length: 15 residues. Germline V gene lookup returns CDR1 SGDLS and CDR2 YYNGEE. CDR3 nucleotide sequence: TGTGCCAGCAGCGTAGAATCCAGCCAGACCGGGGAGCTGTTTTTT. This gives the protein CASSVESSQTGELFF.

Many counts were recorded for this clonotype. The V and J genes are TRBV5-1 and TRBJ1-4; a possible D gene is TRBD1 (6 bases). Trimming removed 2 bases from V and 7 bases from J, with 12 bases in between. Germline CDR1 is SGHRS and CDR2 is YFSETQ. This CDR3 has 14 residues. The CDR3 protein is CASSFYPDSEKLFF. The CDR3 nucleotides read TGCGCCAGCAGCTTCTACCCGGACAGTGAAAAACTGTTTTTT.

This clonotype was counted at least ten times. This chain joins TRBV29-1 and TRBJ2-6; TRBD2 might be the D (5 bases). Trimming removed 4 bases from V and 0 bases from J, with 7 bases in between. Germline CDR1 and CDR2: SQVTM and ANQGSEA. The CDR3 extends over 14 amino acids. The CDR3, as DNA: TGCAGCGTTGTTGGGAGCTCTGGGGCCAACGTCCTGACTTTC. It translates to CSVVGSSGANVLTF.

This clonotype has just a few counts. CDR3: CASSQDSSSGNTIYF. DNA for the CDR3: TGTGCCAGCAGCCAAGACTCGTCTTCAGGGAACACCATATATTTT. This chain links TRBV14 with TRBJ1-3; maybe TRBD1 (5 bases). The CDR3 totals 15 residues. Trimming pared 0 bases from V and 7 bases from J, leaving 13 bases between. The germline CDR1 and CDR2 sequences are SGHDN and FVKESK.

At least ten counts were recorded for this clonotype. The chain carries TRBV5-6 and TRBJ1-4, with D maybe TRBD1 (5 bases). Germline assignment: CDR1 SGHDT and CDR2 YYEEEE. CDR3 length: 14 amino acids. The V end was cut by 1 base, the J end by 4 bases, with 8 bases between. The CDR3 region is CASSLYGHNEKLFF. As DNA, the CDR3 is TGTGCCAGCAGCTTGTACGGACATAATGAAAAACTGTTTTTT.

This clonotype was observed many times. Here the CDR3 reads CASSLVLGNTEAFF. DNA of the CDR3: TGTGCCAGCAGCTTAGTTTTGGGCAACACTGAAGCTTTCTTT. J is TRBJ1-1 and V is TRBV7-9; D call uncertain. The CDR3 length is 14 residues. Trimming left V 1 base short and J 2 bases short, with 8 bases between. Looked up from germline, CDR1 is SEHNR and CDR2 is FQNEAQ (reference sequence). The whole variable domain, remainder taken from reference TRBV7-9 and TRBJ1-1, is DTGVSQNPRHKITKRGQNVTFRCDPISEHNRLYWYRQTLGQGPEFLTYFQNEAQLEKSRLLSDRFSAERPKGSFSTLEIQRTEQGDSAMYLCASSLVLGNTEAFFGQGTRLTVV.

This clonotype was counted at least ten times. The chain combines TRBV7-8 with TRBJ2-2, with D unresolved. Germline V lookup: CDR1 SGHVS, CDR2 FQNEAQ. V lost 5 bases and J 9 bases, leaving 16 bases between the germline ends. The CDR3 is 14 residues long. DNA of the CDR3: TGTGCCAGCAGCCCAGACCCAATCGGCCGGGAGCTGTTTTTT. This sequence encodes CASSPDPIGRELFF.

This clonotype has at least ten counts. This chain connects TRBV7-2 to TRBJ1-6; no clear D. Germline V lookup: CDR1 SGHTA, CDR2 FQGNSA. V lost 1 base and J lost 9, with 13 bases in between. The length of the CDR3 is 15 residues. The DNA for the CDR3 is TGTGCCAGCAGCTTAGGGGTTGTCCAAATTTCACCCCTCCACTTT. Translation: CASSLGVVQISPLHF.

This clonotype was seen a single time. V usage is TRBV12-3 or TRBV12-4 and J usage is TRBJ2-3; D is perhaps TRBD2 (6 bases). This CDR3 is built from 15 residues. V shed 8 bases and J shed 2 bases, with 17 bases lying between them. For the CDR3, the DNA is TGTGCCAGCGCCGATGGGACTCGCGACACAGATACGCAGTATTTT. As protein: CASADGTRDTDTQYF.

This clonotype has a handful of counts. The chain couples TRBV6-4 to TRBJ2-7; 8 positions match TRBD2. Trimming took 4 bases from V and 0 from J; bases not matched to a gene: 8. The CDR3 runs to 16 residues. In germline, CDR1 is MRHNA, CDR2 SNTAGT. CDR3 nucleotide sequence: TGTGCCAGCAGTGCATTTACTAGCGGCAGCTCCTACGAGCAGTACTTC. Its translation: CASSAFTSGSSYEQYF.

This clonotype was counted many times. This chain joins TRBV9 and TRBJ2-1; 8 bases map to TRBD2. CDR3 length: 18 amino acids. Germline lookup yields CDR1 SGDLS and CDR2 YYNGEE. Trimming at V came to 0 bases and at J to 2 bases, leaving 10 bases not matched to a gene. In DNA form, the CDR3 reads TGTGCCAGCAGCGTAGGGTCGGGGGGGACGTTGGCCTACAATGAGCAGTTCTTC. Protein sequence: CASSVGSGGTLAYNEQFF.

The rearrangement uses TRBV12-3 or TRBV12-4 and TRBJ1-5, with 7 bases fitting TRBD1. With 5 bases clipped from V and 4 bases from J, the junction kept 5 bases outside the gene matches. CDR3 length: 14 amino acids. The CDR3 DNA sequence: TGTGCCAGCAGTCCTGACAGGGATAATCAGCCCCAGCATTTT. Translated, it gives CASSPDRDNQPQHF.

At least ten counts were recorded for this clonotype. The gene calls are TRBV18 and TRBJ2-5; D is uncertain. The ends were cut back, 0 bases at V and 1 base at J, with 3 bases in the middle. CDR1 is KGHSH and CDR2 is LQKENI in the germline V gene. The CDR3 loop spans 13 amino acids. The CDR3, as DNA: TGTGCCAGCTCACCACCGATCCAAGAGACCCAGTACTTC. Its translation is CASSPPIQETQYF.

This clonotype was seen at least ten times. The chain couples TRBV11-2 to TRBJ2-1; the match to TRBD1 covers 7 bases. V lost 1 base, J lost 2 bases, and 2 bases stayed unmatched. Germline-derived CDR1 and CDR2 are SGHAT and FQNNGV. The CDR3 length is 15 residues. The CDR3 DNA sequence: TGTGCCAGCAGCTTAGGACAGGGTGCCTACAATGAGCAGTTCTTC. This translates into CASSLGQGAYNEQFF.

This clonotype was observed at least ten times. V gene TRBV20-1 combines with J gene TRBJ1-1; TRBD1 might be the D (5 bases). The CDR3 contains 13 residues. Germline CDR1 and CDR2: DFQATT and SNEGSKA (reference sequence). The V end lost 3 bases, the J end lost 3 bases, and 11 bases lay between the germline ends. The CDR3 DNA follows: TGCAGTGCTAGGGTTAGGGGTGACACTGAAGCTTTCTTT. Protein sequence: CSARVRGDTEAFF.

Ten or more counts support this clonotype. J is TRBJ2-7 and V is TRBV6-1; D is possibly TRBD2 (6 bases). Germline V lookup: CDR1 MNHNS, CDR2 SASEGT. V was shortened by 8 bases and J by 2 bases, with 16 bases between the two germline ends. This CDR3 comprises 14 residues. This CDR3 reads CASGQLASAYEQYF. In DNA, the CDR3 is TGTGCCAGCGGACAACTGGCTAGCGCCTACGAGCAGTACTTC.